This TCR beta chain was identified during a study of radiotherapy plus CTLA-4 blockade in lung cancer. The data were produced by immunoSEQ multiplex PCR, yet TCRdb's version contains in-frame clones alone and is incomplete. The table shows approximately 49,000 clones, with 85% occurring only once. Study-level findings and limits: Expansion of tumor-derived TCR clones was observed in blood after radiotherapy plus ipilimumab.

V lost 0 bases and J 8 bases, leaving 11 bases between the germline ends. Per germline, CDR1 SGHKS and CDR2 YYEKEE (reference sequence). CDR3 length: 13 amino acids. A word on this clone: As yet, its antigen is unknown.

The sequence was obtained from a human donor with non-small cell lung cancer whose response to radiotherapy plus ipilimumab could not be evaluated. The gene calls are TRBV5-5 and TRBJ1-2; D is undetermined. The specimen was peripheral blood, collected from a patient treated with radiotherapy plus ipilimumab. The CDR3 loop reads CASSLDSGVGYTF. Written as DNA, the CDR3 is TGTGCCAGCAGCTTGGATTCCGGGGTAGGCTACACCTTC.